This T cell receptor (beta chain) was sequenced for a study of cytomegalovirus exposure and HLA in healthy donors. Overall study context: Both the roughly 120 validation repertoires and the roughly 620 first-cohort repertoires used the same platform, as reported by a later analysis. General study points: Associated with cytomegalovirus, according to the listing, were around 170 TCR beta chains. Among the CMV-associated chains, a few were confirmed in vitro as specific for CMV antigens.

As for this clone: No antigen is known for it.

This CDR3 is built from 15 residues. Looked up from germline, CDR1 is SGHAT and CDR2 is FQNNGV. The V end was cut by 4 bases, the J end by 7 bases, with 17 bases between. Profiling relied on immunoSEQ multiplex PCR, and the TCRdb table lists in-frame clones only, not all of them. The sample records 90,000 to 150,000 clones, roughly 88% being singletons. This receptor was obtained from a young woman in good health and CMV-seropositive. The chain joins TRBV11-2 to TRBJ1-3, with D possibly matching TRBD1 (6 bases). What was sequenced was PBMCs. The CDR3 region has the DNA TGTGCCAGCAGCTCATTCACAGGGCCGGGGAACACCATATATTTT. Its protein product is CASSSFTGPGNTIYF.